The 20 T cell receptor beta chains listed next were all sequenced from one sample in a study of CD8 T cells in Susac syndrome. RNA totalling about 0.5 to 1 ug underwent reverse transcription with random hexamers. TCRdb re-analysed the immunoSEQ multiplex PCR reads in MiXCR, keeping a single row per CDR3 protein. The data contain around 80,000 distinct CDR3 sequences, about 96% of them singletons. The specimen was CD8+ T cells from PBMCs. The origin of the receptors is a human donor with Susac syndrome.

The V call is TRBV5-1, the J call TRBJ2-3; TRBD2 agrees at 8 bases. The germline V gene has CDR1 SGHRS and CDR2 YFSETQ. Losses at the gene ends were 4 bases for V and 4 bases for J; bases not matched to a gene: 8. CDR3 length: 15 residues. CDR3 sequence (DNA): TGCGCCAGCAGCCCCCCGGGGCGGGAGGCAGATACGCAGTATTTT. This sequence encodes CASSPPGREADTQYF.

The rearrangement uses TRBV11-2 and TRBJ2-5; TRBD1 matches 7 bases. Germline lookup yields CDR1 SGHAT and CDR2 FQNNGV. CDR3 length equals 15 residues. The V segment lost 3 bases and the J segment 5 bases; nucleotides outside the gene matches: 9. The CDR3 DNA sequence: TGTGCCAGCAGCTTTACGGGACAGCCCGGGGAGACCCAGTACTTC. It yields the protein CASSFTGQPGETQYF.

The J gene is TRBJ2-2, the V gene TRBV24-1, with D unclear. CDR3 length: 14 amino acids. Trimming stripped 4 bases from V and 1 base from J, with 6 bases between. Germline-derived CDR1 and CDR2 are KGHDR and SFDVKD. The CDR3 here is CATSDPQNTGELFF. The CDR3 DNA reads TGTGCCACCAGTGACCCTCAGAACACCGGGGAGCTGTTTTTT.

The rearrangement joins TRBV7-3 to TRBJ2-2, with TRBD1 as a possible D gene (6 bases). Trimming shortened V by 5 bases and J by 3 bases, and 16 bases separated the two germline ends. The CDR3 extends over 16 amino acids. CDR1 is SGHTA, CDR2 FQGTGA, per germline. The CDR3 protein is CASSRTGPPDTGELFF. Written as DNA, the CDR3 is TGTGCCAGCAGCCGAACAGGGCCCCCGGACACCGGGGAGCTGTTTTTT.

The CDR3: CASQGLQFF. The CDR3 coding sequence is TGTGCCAGCCAGGGTTTGCAGTTCTTC. V usage is TRBV6-7 and J usage is TRBJ2-1, with D possibly matching TRBD1 (5 bases). TRBV6-7 is an ORF for which the function is uncertain. V was trimmed by 8 bases and J by 12 bases, leaving 8 bases between them. This CDR3 region has 9 residues.

Written as DNA, the CDR3 is TGCAGTGCTAGAGGACTAGCGGGAGAAGCCTACGAGCAGTACTTC. Protein sequence: CSARGLAGEAYEQYF. The rearrangement joins TRBV20-1 to TRBJ2-7; TRBD2 agrees at 12 bases. CDR1 is DFQATT and CDR2 is SNEGSKA in the germline V gene (reference sequence). V was clipped by 1 base and J by 2 bases; unmatched bases: 3. The CDR3 runs 15 residues.

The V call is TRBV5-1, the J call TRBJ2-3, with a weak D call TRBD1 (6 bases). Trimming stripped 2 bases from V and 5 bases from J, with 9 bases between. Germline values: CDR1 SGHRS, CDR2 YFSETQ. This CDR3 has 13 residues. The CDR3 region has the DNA TGCGCCAGCAGCTTCTTCAGGGGAGATACGCAGTATTTT. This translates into CASSFFRGDTQYF.

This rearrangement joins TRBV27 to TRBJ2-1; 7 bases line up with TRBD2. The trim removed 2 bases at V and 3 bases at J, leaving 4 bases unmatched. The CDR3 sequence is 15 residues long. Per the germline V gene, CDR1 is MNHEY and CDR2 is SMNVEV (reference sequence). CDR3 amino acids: CASSLGGSDYNEQFF. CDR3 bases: TGTGCCAGCAGTTTAGGCGGGAGTGACTACAATGAGCAGTTCTTC.

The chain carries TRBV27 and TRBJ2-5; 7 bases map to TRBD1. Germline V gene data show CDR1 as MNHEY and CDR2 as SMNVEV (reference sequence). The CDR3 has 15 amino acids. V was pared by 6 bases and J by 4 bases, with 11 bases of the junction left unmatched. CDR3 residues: CASRQGPGYGETQYF. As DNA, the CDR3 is TGTGCCAGCAGACAGGGGCCCGGGTACGGAGAGACCCAGTACTTC.

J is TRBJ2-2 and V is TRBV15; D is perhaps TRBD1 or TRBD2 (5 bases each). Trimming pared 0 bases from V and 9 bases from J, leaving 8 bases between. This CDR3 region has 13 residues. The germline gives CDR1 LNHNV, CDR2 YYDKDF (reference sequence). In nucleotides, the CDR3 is TGTGCCACCAGCAGAGACGGGGCATGGGAGCTGTTTTTT. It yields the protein CATSRDGAWELFF. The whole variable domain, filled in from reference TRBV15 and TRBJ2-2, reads DAMVIQNPRYQVTQFGKPVTLSCSQTLNHNVMYWYQQKSSQAPKLLFHYYDKDFNNEADTPDNFQSRRPNTSFCFLDIRSPGLGDTAMYLCATSRDGAWELFFGEGSRLTVL.

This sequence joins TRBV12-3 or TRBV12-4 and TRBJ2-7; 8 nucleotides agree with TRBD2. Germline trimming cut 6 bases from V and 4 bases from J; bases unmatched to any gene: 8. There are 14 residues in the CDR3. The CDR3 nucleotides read TGTGCCAGCAGCCCCTCGGGACTAGGGTACGAGCAGTACTTC. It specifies CASSPSGLGYEQYF.

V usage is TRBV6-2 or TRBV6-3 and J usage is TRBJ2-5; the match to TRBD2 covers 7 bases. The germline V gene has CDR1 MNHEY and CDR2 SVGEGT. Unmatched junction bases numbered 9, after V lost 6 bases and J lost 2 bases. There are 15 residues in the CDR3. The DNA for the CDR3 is TGTGCCAGCAGCCGCCCTAGCGGCGGTCAAGAGACCCAGTACTTC. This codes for CASSRPSGGQETQYF.

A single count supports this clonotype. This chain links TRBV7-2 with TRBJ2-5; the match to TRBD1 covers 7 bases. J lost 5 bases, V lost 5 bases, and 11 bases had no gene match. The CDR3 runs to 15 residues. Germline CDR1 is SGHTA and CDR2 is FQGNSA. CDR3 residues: CASSQATGPRETQYF. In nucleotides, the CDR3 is TGTGCCAGCAGCCAGGCGACAGGGCCGAGGGAGACCCAGTACTTC.

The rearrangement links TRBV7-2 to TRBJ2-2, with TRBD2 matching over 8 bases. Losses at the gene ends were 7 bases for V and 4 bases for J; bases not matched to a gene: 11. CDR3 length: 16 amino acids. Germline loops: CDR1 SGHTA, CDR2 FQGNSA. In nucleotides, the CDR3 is TGTGCCAGCATCTCGACTAGCGCATACCCCACCGGGGAGCTGTTTTTT. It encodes CASISTSAYPTGELFF. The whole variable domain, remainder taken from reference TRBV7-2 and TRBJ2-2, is GAGVSQSPSNKVTEKGKDVELRCDPISGHTALYWYRQSLGQGLEFLIYFQGNSAPDKSGLPSDRFSAERTGGSVSTLTIQRTQQEDSAVYLCASISTSAYPTGELFFGEGSRLTVL.

The CDR3 protein is CASSFSSGYGYTF. The CDR3 DNA sequence: TGTGCCAGCAGTTTTTCTAGCGGCTATGGCTACACCTTC. The gene calls are TRBV27 and TRBJ1-2; no firm D call. The CDR3 totals 13 residues. V was cut by 3 bases and J by 4 bases, with 9 bases left in between. Germline CDR1 reads MNHEY; CDR2 reads SMNVEV (reference sequence).

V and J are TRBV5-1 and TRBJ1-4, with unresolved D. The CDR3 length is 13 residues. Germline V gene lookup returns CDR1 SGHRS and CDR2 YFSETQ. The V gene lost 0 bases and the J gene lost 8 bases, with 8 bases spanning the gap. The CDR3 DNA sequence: TGCGCCAGCAGCTTGGAGTTGGAAGAAAAACTGTTTTTT. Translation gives CASSLELEEKLFF.

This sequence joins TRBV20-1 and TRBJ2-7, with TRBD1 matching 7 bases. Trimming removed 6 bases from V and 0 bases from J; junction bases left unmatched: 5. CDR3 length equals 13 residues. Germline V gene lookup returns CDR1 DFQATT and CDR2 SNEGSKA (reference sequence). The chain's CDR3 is CSAGTDHSYEQYV. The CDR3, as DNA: TGCAGTGCAGGGACAGACCACTCCTACGAGCAGTACGTC.

CDR3 nucleotide sequence: TGTGCCAGCAGAACAGGCCCCATTGAGCAGTTCTTC. This sequence encodes CASRTGPIEQFF. The chain joins TRBV11-2 to TRBJ2-1; maybe TRBD1 (5 bases). V was clipped by 6 bases and J by 9 bases, with 12 bases between them. The CDR3 sequence is 12 residues long. Germline CDR1 is SGHAT and CDR2 is FQNNGV.

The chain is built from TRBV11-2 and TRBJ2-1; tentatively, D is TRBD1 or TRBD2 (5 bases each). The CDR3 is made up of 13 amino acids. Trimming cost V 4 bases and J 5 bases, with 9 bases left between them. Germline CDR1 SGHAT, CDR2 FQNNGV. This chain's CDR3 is CASSSGTDNEQFF. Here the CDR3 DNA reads TGTGCCAGCAGCTCGGGGACCGACAATGAGCAGTTCTTC.

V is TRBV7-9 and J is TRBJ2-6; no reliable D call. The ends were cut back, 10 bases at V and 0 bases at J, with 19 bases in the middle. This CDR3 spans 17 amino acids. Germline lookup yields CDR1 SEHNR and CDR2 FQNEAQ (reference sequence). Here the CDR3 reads CAILREPSRSGANVLTF. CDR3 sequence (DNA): TGTGCCATCCTGCGCGAGCCCTCTCGCTCTGGGGCCAACGTCCTGACTTTC.